The source of this T cell receptor beta chain is a study of radiation and T cells in renal cell carcinoma. Study-level findings and limits: Only small tumor regions of around 1 g were sampled. From baseline, blood top tumor clonotypes peaked at 2 weeks post-radiation.

Using immunoSEQ multiplex PCR, the repertoire was profiled, and TCRdb retains in-frame clones only, with some absent. The table has 15,000 to 20,000 clones, roughly 54% seen once; the top ten hold approximately 12%. Only a few counts were recorded for this clone. The target antigen is unknown. Documented treatment: 15 Gy SBRT to primary tumor, nephrectomy 4 weeks later. Nephrectomy followed 15 Gy stereotactic body radiation by 4 weeks. This renal cell carcinoma was of the clear cell type. V lost 0 bases and J lost 4, with 1 base in between. Germline lookup yields CDR1 SGHRS and CDR2 YFSETQ. The CDR3 contains 11 residues.

This receptor was taken from a man aged 45 to 65 with renal cell carcinoma. The J gene is TRBJ2-5, the V gene TRBV5-1; D not certain. The material was tumor tissue, obtained from a patient whose treatment included radiotherapy and nephrectomy. The CDR3 reads CASSLVETQYF. The CDR3 coding sequence is TGCGCCAGCAGCTTGGTAGAGACCCAGTACTTC.